The next 25 T cell receptor beta chains were all read from a single sample in a study of blood T cell repertoires in COVID-19. Produced via immunoSEQ multiplex PCR; TCRdb's table is partial and in-frame only. The sample consists of some 320,000 clones, about 87% of them appearing once. The specimen was peripheral blood. The receptors shown here come from a woman between 50 and 59 years old who had recovered from COVID-19.

This sequence joins TRBV15 and TRBJ1-1; D not certain. Looked up from germline, CDR1 is LNHNV and CDR2 is YYDKDF (reference sequence). V was shortened by 3 bases and J by 2 bases, with 10 bases between the two germline ends. This CDR3 has 14 residues. The CDR3 DNA reads as TGTGCCACCAGCAGTCGAGGGTTTAACACTGAAGCTTTCTTT. Protein sequence: CATSSRGFNTEAFF.

This CDR3 reads CASNQGGEGTQYF. In nucleotides, the CDR3 is TGTGCCAGTAACCAGGGCGGGGAGGGGACCCAGTACTTC. The genes are TRBV19 and TRBJ2-5, with 7 positions matching TRBD2. Germline loops: CDR1 LNHDA, CDR2 SQIVND (reference sequence). The CDR3 runs 13 residues. Trimming took 7 bases from V and 7 from J; bases not matched to a gene: 9.

The gene calls are TRBV29-1 and TRBJ1-2; D possibly corresponds to TRBD1 (5 bases). This CDR3 spans 15 amino acids. Trimming took off 6 bases at V and 2 bases at J, with 19 bases between the two ends. The germline V gene has CDR1 SQVTM and CDR2 ANQGSEA. CDR3 loop: CSVPPGGVTNYGYTF. As DNA, the CDR3 is TGCAGCGTCCCTCCGGGAGGGGTAACAAACTATGGCTACACCTTC. The full variable domain, its missing parts supplied by reference TRBV29-1 and TRBJ1-2, is SAVISQKPSRDICQRGTSLTIQCQVDSQVTMMFWYRQQPGQSLTLIATANQGSEATYESGFVIDKFPISRPNLTFSTLTVSNMSPEDSSIYLCSVPPGGVTNYGYTFGSGTRLTVV.

V usage is TRBV7-2 and J usage is TRBJ2-7; unclear D gene. Trimming removed 5 bases from V and 3 bases from J, with 11 bases in between. CDR3 length: 13 amino acids. From germline, CDR1 is SGHTA and CDR2 FQGNSA. CDR3 region: CASSISAGYEQYF. CDR3 DNA sequence: TGTGCCAGCAGCATCTCCGCCGGCTACGAGCAGTACTTC.

The chain joins TRBV10-3 to TRBJ2-1; D is ambiguous. Germline V lookup: CDR1 ENHRY, CDR2 SYGVKD. The CDR3 is made up of 15 amino acids. V was shortened by 4 bases and J by 6 bases, with 16 bases between the two germline ends. The CDR3 loop is CAISGQELHGNEQFF. CDR3 sequence (DNA): TGTGCCATCAGTGGGCAGGAACTTCACGGCAATGAGCAGTTCTTC.

This clone was detected only once. This chain uses TRBV28 with TRBJ1-2; D is ambiguous. CDR1 and CDR2 (germline): MDHEN, SYDVKM. Deletions cut 4 bases from V and 2 bases from J, with 11 bases between. This CDR3 has 14 residues. The CDR3: CASSSPNSNYGYTF. The CDR3 DNA reads TGTGCCAGCAGTTCCCCGAACAGCAACTATGGCTACACCTTC.

The chain joins TRBV4-1 to TRBJ1-2, with unresolved D. V lost 3 bases and J 1 base, leaving 15 bases between the germline ends. The CDR3 covers 16 residues. Per germline, CDR1 MGHRA and CDR2 YSYEKL. The CDR3 sequence: CASSHTPPTVNYGYTF. The CDR3 nucleotides read TGCGCCAGCAGCCACACACCTCCCACAGTTAACTATGGCTACACCTTC.

The V gene is TRBV21-1, the J gene TRBJ2-7; the listed D gene, TRBD1, was not tested against the DNA. TRBV21-1 is flagged as a pseudogene. CDR3 length equals 15 residues. CDR3 in DNA: TGTGCCAGCAGCAAAAGGTGCCAGGGGCGATACGAGCAGTACTTC. Its translation is CASSKRCQGRYEQYF.

The rearrangement uses TRBV19 and TRBJ2-3; tentatively, D is TRBD1 (6 bases). V was cut by 7 bases and J by 3 bases, with 11 bases left in between. The V gene's germline CDR1 is LNHDA and CDR2 SQIVND (reference sequence). The CDR3 spans 13 residues. CDR3 protein: CASNQQGTDTQYF. The CDR3 DNA is TGTGCCAGTAATCAACAGGGAACAGATACGCAGTATTTT.

This clone has a single count. This chain links TRBV9 with TRBJ2-5; 12 bases fit TRBD2. Trimming took 4 bases from V and 0 from J; bases not matched to a gene: 7. Looked up from germline, CDR1 is SGDLS and CDR2 is YYNGEE. The CDR3 sequence is 17 residues long. CDR3 residues: CASSPRLAGEYQETQYF. Written as DNA, the CDR3 is TGTGCCAGCAGCCCCCGACTAGCGGGGGAGTACCAAGAGACCCAGTACTTC.

This chain connects TRBV4-1 to TRBJ1-1, with D possibly being TRBD1 (5 bases). V was shortened by 2 bases and J by 7 bases, with 20 bases between the two germline ends. CDR3 length equals 16 residues. CDR1 is MGHRA, CDR2 YSYEKL, per germline. In DNA, the CDR3 is TGCGCCAGCAGCCAACGCGGCGGTTGGGGCACCGATGAAGCTTTCTTT. This translates into CASSQRGGWGTDEAFF.

This chain links TRBV27 with TRBJ1-1; the D gene is possibly TRBD1 (6 bases). Germline assignment: CDR1 MNHEY and CDR2 SMNVEV (reference sequence). This CDR3 has 14 amino acids. Trimming took off 6 bases at V and 1 base at J, with 12 bases between the two ends. CDR3 in amino acids: CASSPGVQNTEAFF. CDR3 DNA sequence: TGTGCCAGCAGCCCAGGGGTTCAGAACACTGAAGCTTTCTTT.

This chain uses TRBV19 with TRBJ1-2; D is uncertain. CDR3 length: 14 amino acids. Germline CDR1 reads LNHDA; CDR2 reads SQIVND (reference sequence). V lost 6 bases and J lost 2, with 13 bases in between. CDR3 amino acids: CASRDWSRNYGYTF. The CDR3 bases are TGTGCCAGTAGGGACTGGTCTAGGAACTATGGCTACACCTTC.

V is TRBV7-2 and J is TRBJ2-4; D is possibly TRBD2 (5 bases). Between the trimmed V and J ends, which lost 4 bases and 6 bases, there was a span of 22 bases. This CDR3 region has 17 residues. CDR1 is SGHTA, CDR2 FQGNSA, per germline. CDR3 amino acids: CASSSHPGIPNRNIQYF. In DNA, the CDR3 is TGTGCCAGCAGCTCGCATCCCGGGATTCCGAACAGAAACATTCAGTACTTC.

The CDR3 protein is CASSVTPDYGYTF. The CDR3 DNA reads as TGTGCCAGCAGCGTAACCCCGGACTATGGCTACACCTTC. This chain connects TRBV9 to TRBJ1-2; D uncertain. The CDR3 sequence is 13 residues long. CDR1 SGDLS and CDR2 YYNGEE come from the germline V gene. Trimming cost V 1 base and J 3 bases, with 7 bases left between them.

The chain employs TRBV6-2 or TRBV6-3 and TRBJ1-5; D may be TRBD1 (5 bases). Looked up from germline, CDR1 is MNHEY and CDR2 is SVGEGT. V lost 6 bases and J lost 6, with 12 bases in between. The CDR3 runs 13 residues. CDR3 sequence: CASSQWGGQPQHF. The CDR3 nucleotides read TGTGCCAGCAGCCAGTGGGGGGGTCAGCCCCAGCATTTT.

The V and J genes are TRBV19 and TRBJ2-3; TRBD2 matches 12 bases. From germline, CDR1 is LNHDA and CDR2 SQIVND (reference sequence). V was clipped by 4 bases and J by 5 bases; unmatched bases: 10. This CDR3 spans 17 amino acids. CDR3 amino acids: CASSSRLAGDRGDTQYF. CDR3 bases: TGTGCCAGTAGTAGCCGACTAGCGGGAGACCGAGGAGATACGCAGTATTTT.

The chain couples TRBV12-3 or TRBV12-4 to TRBJ1-5; the D is unclear. This CDR3 is built from 13 residues. Trimming removed 5 bases at V and 2 bases at J, with 7 bases between. The CDR3 spells CASSAAGNQPQHF. CDR3 sequence (DNA): TGTGCCAGCAGTGCTGCGGGCAATCAGCCCCAGCATTTT.

This clone is classed as medium-sized. The rearrangement joins TRBV29-1 to TRBJ2-3; the match to TRBD2 covers 7 bases. Germline lookup yields CDR1 SQVTM and CDR2 ANQGSEA. The V segment lost 7 bases and the J segment 0 bases; nucleotides outside the gene matches: 4. This CDR3 contains 13 residues. CDR3 nucleotides: TGCAGCGCCAGCGGGGAGAGCACAGATACGCAGTATTTT. This encodes CSASGESTDTQYF.

V is TRBV18 and J is TRBJ2-3; 9 positions agree with TRBD1. The CDR3 is 16 amino acids. The germline V gene has CDR1 KGHSH and CDR2 LQKENI. The V and J ends lost 8 bases and 5 bases, in that order; junction bases with no gene match: 14. The CDR3 is CASTPLGTGFLDTQYF. The CDR3 coding sequence is TGTGCCAGCACCCCACTGGGGACAGGGTTTCTAGATACGCAGTATTTT.

The chain recombines TRBV7-6 with TRBJ2-1, with 13 bases fitting TRBD2. Germline V gene lookup returns CDR1 SGHVS and CDR2 FNYEAQ. CDR3 length: 18 residues. The trim removed 1 base at V and 7 bases at J, leaving 10 bases unmatched. CDR3 sequence reads: CASSLGTSGGAVGNEQFF. The CDR3 DNA sequence: TGTGCCAGCAGCTTAGGAACTAGCGGGGGGGCCGTTGGAAATGAGCAGTTCTTC.

V gene TRBV6-5 combines with J gene TRBJ2-3; 9 bases line up with TRBD1. Trimming removed 4 bases from V and 6 bases from J; junction bases left unmatched: 8. The CDR3 loop spans 15 amino acids. Germline CDR1 MNHEY, CDR2 SVGAGI. The CDR3 reads CASSFRTGADDTQYF. CDR3 in DNA: TGTGCCAGCAGTTTTAGGACAGGGGCGGACGATACGCAGTATTTT.

Regarding this clone: Relative to the germline gene, one junction end is altered; a read error may explain this. V and J are TRBV6-6 and TRBJ2-1; 8 bases fit TRBD2. CDR1 is MNHNY and CDR2 is SVGAGI in the germline V gene (reference sequence). The CDR3 totals 15 residues. CDR3 region: CASSYAQGSGEEMIF. The CDR3 DNA is TGTGCCAGCAGTTACGCCCAAGGTAGCGGGGAGGAAATGATCTTC.

This chain connects TRBV20-1 to TRBJ1-1; D ambiguous. CDR1 is DFQATT, CDR2 SNEGSKA, per germline (reference sequence). The length of the CDR3 is 12 residues. V shed 3 bases and J shed 1 base, with 6 bases lying between them. Here the CDR3 reads CSASLKNTEAFF. The DNA for the CDR3 is TGCAGTGCTAGTTTAAAGAACACTGAAGCTTTCTTT.

The rearrangement joins TRBV9 to TRBJ2-5, with 9 positions matching TRBD2. After removal of 4 bases from V and 4 bases from J, the junction contained 11 bases not matched to a gene. This CDR3 is 16 amino acids long. The germline gives CDR1 SGDLS, CDR2 YYNGEE. This chain's CDR3 is CASSSSLAGKGETQYF. The DNA for the CDR3 is TGTGCCAGCAGCTCGAGCCTAGCGGGGAAGGGAGAGACCCAGTACTTC.